This TCR beta chain was retrieved from a study of tumor-infiltrating lymphocytes in oesophageal squamous cell carcinoma. Trimming took off 3 bases at V and 7 bases at J, with 13 bases between the two ends. Germline CDR1 reads ENHRY; CDR2 reads SYGVKD. The CDR3 contains 13 residues. This clonotype was found many times. MiXCR, applied by TCRdb to the PCR reads, yields one record per CDR3 protein. Of 20,000 to 25,000 distinct CDR3 sequences listed, 35% to 45% are singletons. The J gene is TRBJ2-7, the V gene TRBV10-3; unclear D gene. The sequence was obtained from a male donor with esophageal squamous cell carcinoma. The sample comprised esophageal tumor tissue. CDR3 sequence reads: CAISEPPGNEQYF. DNA of the CDR3: TGTGCCATCAGTGAACCCCCCGGCAATGAGCAGTACTTC.